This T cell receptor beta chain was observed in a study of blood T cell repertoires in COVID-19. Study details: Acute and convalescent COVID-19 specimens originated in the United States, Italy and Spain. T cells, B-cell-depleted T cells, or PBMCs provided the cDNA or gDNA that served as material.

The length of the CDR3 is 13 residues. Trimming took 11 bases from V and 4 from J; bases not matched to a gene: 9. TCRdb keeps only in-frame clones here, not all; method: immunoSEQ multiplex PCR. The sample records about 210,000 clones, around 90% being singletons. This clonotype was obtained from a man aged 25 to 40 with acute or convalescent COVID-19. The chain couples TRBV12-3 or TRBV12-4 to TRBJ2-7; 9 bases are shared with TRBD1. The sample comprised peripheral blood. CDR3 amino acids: CASAGQGRYEQYF. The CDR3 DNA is TGTGCCTCTGCCGGACAGGGGAGGTACGAGCAGTACTTC.